This T cell receptor beta chain was obtained from a study of response to subunit inactivated influenza vaccine. One entry per CDR3 protein results from TCRdb running MiXCR on the RT-PCR reads. The table lists 500,000 to 600,000 distinct CDR3 sequences, roughly 13% of them singletons. With 2 bases removed from V and 2 bases from J, the gap between germline ends came to 17 bases. From germline, CDR1 is DFQATT and CDR2 SNEGSKA (reference sequence). The CDR3 has 16 residues. This clonotype has only a few counts. This specimen was PBMCs from blood, taken roughly 46 days after vaccination. This chain connects TRBV20-1 to TRBJ2-3; D may match TRBD1 or TRBD2 (5 bases each). The receptor was isolated from a man aged 45-65 years who received an inactivated influenza vaccine. The CDR3 nucleotides read TGCAGTGCTAGAAGCAGGGACCGAGGCCCCACAGATACGCAGTATTTT. Translating it yields CSARSRDRGPTDTQYF.